Shown below are 26 T cell receptor beta chains from a single sample sequenced in a study of OX40 agonist ivuxolimab in advanced cancers. The library was built by means of the immunoSEQ multiplex PCR assay. Held by TCRdb, this immuneACCESS table contains in-frame sequences only and omits some clones. Under half of the omission traces to an unresolved V gene where checked; the cause of the rest is unknown. The sample profile shows around 35,000 clones; more than 65% of them were found once. The top ten constitute more than 9.5% of the sample. This material consisted of CD4+ or CD8+ T cells sorted from blood, taken in a trial of the OX40 agonist ivuxolimab. These TCRs come from an adult with an advanced solid tumor such as melanoma, head and neck, liver or kidney cancer.

This chain links TRBV6-1 with TRBJ1-2; D not certain. This CDR3 spans 13 amino acids. Germline assignment: CDR1 MNHNS and CDR2 SASEGT. The V end was cut by 6 bases, the J end by 3 bases, with 11 bases between. CDR3 DNA sequence: TGTGCCAGCAGAACACATGGGGACTATGGCTACACCTTC. This encodes CASRTHGDYGYTF.

The chain employs TRBV15 and TRBJ2-7; 7 bases map to TRBD1. The CDR3 runs 15 residues. Germline loops: CDR1 LNHNV, CDR2 YYDKDF (reference sequence). V lost 5 bases, J lost 2 bases, and 9 bases stayed unmatched. The CDR3 region has the DNA TGTGCCACCAGCTCTGACAGGGTATGGCCCTACGAGCAGTACTTC. This gives the protein CATSSDRVWPYEQYF.

CDR3 sequence: CAWRVSYYGYTF. As DNA, the CDR3 is TGTGCCTGGAGGGTGAGTTACTATGGCTACACCTTC. The V gene is TRBV30, the J gene TRBJ1-2; unclear D gene. Germline values: CDR1 GTSNPN, CDR2 SVGIG (reference sequence). CDR3 size: 12 residues. V lost 3 bases, J lost 3 bases, and 8 bases lay in between.

The rearrangement uses TRBV28 and TRBJ1-1, with unresolved D. The germline V and J ends were trimmed by 4 bases and 2 bases, with 11 bases remaining between them. This CDR3 has 14 residues. The V gene's germline CDR1 is MDHEN and CDR2 SYDVKM. CDR3 residues: CASSSGQFNTEAFF. DNA of the CDR3: TGTGCCAGCAGTTCAGGTCAGTTCAACACTGAAGCTTTCTTT.

For this clone: Other DNA sequences in the same sample also yield this CDR3. This chain links TRBV5-1 with TRBJ1-1; D perhaps matches TRBD1 (6 bases). In germline, CDR1 is SGHRS, CDR2 YFSETQ. This CDR3 spans 14 amino acids. Trimming left V 0 bases short and J 4 bases short, with 10 bases between. The CDR3 sequence: CASSLEQGRTEAFF. In DNA, the CDR3 is TGCGCCAGCAGCTTGGAACAGGGACGCACTGAAGCTTTCTTT.

The genes are TRBV5-1 and TRBJ1-4; D is undetermined. There are 15 residues in the CDR3. V was shortened by 2 bases and J by 0 bases, with 8 bases between the two germline ends. Germline V gene sequence: CDR1 SGHRS, CDR2 YFSETQ. The CDR3 region has the DNA TGCGCCAGCAGCTTCGGTAGTTCAACTAATGAAAAACTGTTTTTT. Encoded protein: CASSFGSSTNEKLFF.

V is TRBV7-6 and J is TRBJ1-6; D is possibly TRBD1 (6 bases). This CDR3 is 14 amino acids long. CDR1 and CDR2 (germline): SGHVS, FNYEAQ. V dropped 4 bases and J dropped 7 bases, with 11 bases sitting between them. CDR3 in DNA: TGTGCCAGCAGCTCACGCGGGGGCAATTCACCCCTCCACTTT. Its translation: CASSSRGGNSPLHF.

The V call is TRBV5-1, the J call TRBJ1-1; D remains unclear. The CDR3 length is 13 residues. The V gene lost 2 bases and the J gene lost 4 bases, with 9 bases spanning the gap. Looked up from germline, CDR1 is SGHRS and CDR2 is YFSETQ. The CDR3 loop reads CASSFNMITEAFF. CDR3 coding DNA: TGCGCCAGCAGCTTTAACATGATCACTGAAGCTTTCTTT.

A few counts support this clone. This chain links TRBV5-4 with TRBJ1-1; weak D call: TRBD1 (6 bases). Germline CDR1 and CDR2: SGHNT and YYREEE (reference sequence). V was trimmed by 0 bases and J by 5 bases, leaving 20 bases between them. This CDR3 has 17 residues. CDR3: CASSLGHWGAWGTEAFF. The CDR3 nucleotides are TGTGCCAGCAGCTTGGGCCACTGGGGGGCATGGGGTACTGAAGCTTTCTTT.

This clone was recorded a few times. The V gene is TRBV2, the J gene TRBJ1-1; a possible D gene is TRBD1 (5 bases). The germline V gene has CDR1 SNHLY and CDR2 FYNNEI. Trimming pared 10 bases from V and 7 bases from J, leaving 16 bases between. CDR3 length: 12 residues. This CDR3 is CATRGPGGEAFF. The CDR3 region has the DNA TGTGCCACACGAGGACCGGGGGGTGAAGCTTTCTTT.

This clone was found once. The CDR3 is CASSLKQGGFYEQYF. As DNA, the CDR3 is TGTGCCAGCAGCTTGAAACAGGGGGGCTTTTACGAGCAGTACTTC. V is TRBV5-5 and J is TRBJ2-7; 8 nucleotides agree with TRBD1. Germline loops: CDR1 SGHKS, CDR2 YYEKEE (reference sequence). This CDR3 is 15 amino acids long. With V trimmed by 1 base and J by 4 bases, 7 bases remained unmatched.

This clone was counted between two and nine times. This chain joins TRBV7-9 and TRBJ2-1; possible D gene TRBD1, 6 bases. The germline V and J ends were trimmed by 1 base and 4 bases, with 11 bases remaining between them. Germline CDR1 and CDR2: SEHNR and FQNEAQ (reference sequence). The CDR3 has 15 residues. This chain's CDR3 is CASSLGPTGYNEQFF. CDR3 in DNA: TGTGCCAGCAGCTTAGGGCCCACAGGGTACAATGAGCAGTTCTTC.

This clone has more than one count but fewer than ten. The genes are TRBV2 and TRBJ2-7, with a tentative D call TRBD2 (5 bases). V was clipped by 0 bases and J by 0 bases, with 15 bases between them. Germline V gene lookup returns CDR1 SNHLY and CDR2 FYNNEI. The CDR3 totals 17 residues. CDR3 loop: CASSEAEDSNSSYEQYF. CDR3 DNA: TGTGCCAGCAGTGAAGCGGAGGATTCAAATAGCTCCTACGAGCAGTACTTC.

V is TRBV5-1 and J is TRBJ2-5, with TRBD1 matching 7 bases. V lost 0 bases, J lost 5 bases, and 10 bases stayed unmatched. CDR3 length: 16 residues. Germline lookup yields CDR1 SGHRS and CDR2 YFSETQ. CDR3 in amino acids: CASSLGAGGVRETQYF. CDR3 sequence (DNA): TGCGCCAGCAGCTTGGGGGCAGGGGGAGTTCGGGAGACCCAGTACTTC.

The rearrangement uses TRBV19 and TRBJ2-2, with no clear D. The CDR3 has 13 residues. Trimming shortened V by 2 bases and J by 4 bases, and 5 bases separated the two germline ends. Germline V lookup: CDR1 LNHDA, CDR2 SQIVND (reference sequence). DNA of the CDR3: TGTGCCAGTAGTATAATGGCCACCGGGGAGCTGTTTTTT. Protein: CASSIMATGELFF.

The V gene is TRBV19, the J gene TRBJ2-1; D remains unclear. Trimming took 0 bases from V and 4 from J, leaving 10 bases between them. Germline V gene data show CDR1 as LNHDA and CDR2 as SQIVND (reference sequence). The CDR3 sequence is 15 residues long. The CDR3 bases are TGTGCCAGTAGTATAGAACTTCTCGGGTACAATGAGCAGTTCTTC. Encoded protein: CASSIELLGYNEQFF.

The rearrangement joins TRBV5-4 to TRBJ2-7; 9 positions match TRBD1. Germline CDR1 SGHNT, CDR2 YYREEE (reference sequence). With V trimmed by 0 bases and J by 6 bases, 7 bases remained unmatched. This CDR3 comprises 15 residues. CDR3 DNA: TGTGCCAGCAGCTTGGTCTCGACAGGGGGTAGCGAGCAGTACTTC. It specifies CASSLVSTGGSEQYF. The variable domain in full, with the rest retrieved from reference TRBV5-4 and TRBJ2-7, is ETGVTQSPTHLIKTRGQQVTLRCSSQSGHNTVSWYQQALGQGPQFIFQYYREEENGRGNFPPRFSGLQFPNYSSELNVNALELDDSALYLCASSLVSTGGSEQYFGPGTRLTVT.

The chain employs TRBV7-8 and TRBJ1-2, with unresolved D. The CDR3 has 15 amino acids. Germline CDR1 SGHVS, CDR2 FQNEAQ. With 0 bases removed from V and 4 bases from J, the gap between germline ends came to 12 bases. As DNA, the CDR3 is TGTGCCAGCAGCTTAGCACAGCCTAACCCCTATGGCTACACCTTC. Amino acids: CASSLAQPNPYGYTF.

The rearrangement uses TRBV7-3 and TRBJ2-3, with TRBD2 matching 7 bases. The CDR3 has 17 residues. The germline V gene has CDR1 SGHTA and CDR2 FQGTGA. J gave up 2 bases and V 2 bases, and 10 bases lay outside the gene matches. The CDR3 nucleotides read TGTGCCAGCAGCTTAGGGGCGGGGGACCTCGTCACAGATACGCAGTATTTT. Protein product: CASSLGAGDLVTDTQYF.

This clone was seen once. The chain recombines TRBV7-8 with TRBJ1-1; D perhaps matches TRBD1 (5 bases). The CDR3 covers 12 residues. CDR1 and CDR2 from the germline V gene are SGHVS and FQNEAQ. V lost 5 bases, J lost 9 bases, and 13 bases lay in between. The CDR3 protein is CASSQRAGQAFF. The DNA for the CDR3 is TGTGCCAGCAGCCAAAGGGCGGGGCAAGCTTTCTTT.

This chain links TRBV28 with TRBJ1-1, with no clear D. The CDR3 loop spans 11 amino acids. Trimming removed 9 bases from V and 10 bases from J, with 15 bases in between. The germline CDR1 and CDR2 sequences are MDHEN and SYDVKM. This CDR3 is CASPAKGVAFF. The CDR3 DNA is TGTGCCAGTCCTGCGAAGGGTGTAGCTTTCTTT. Full variable domain (missing parts from reference TRBV28 and TRBJ1-1): DVKVTQSSRYLVKRTGEKVFLECVQDMDHENMFWYRQDPGLGLRLIYFSYDVKMKEKGDIPEGYSVSREKKERFSLILESASTNQTSMYLCASPAKGVAFFGQGTRLTVV.

This clone was seen a few times. V usage is TRBV11-2 and J usage is TRBJ2-2; 11 nucleotides agree with TRBD2. This CDR3 comprises 18 residues. From germline, CDR1 is SGHAT and CDR2 FQNNGV. J gave up 2 bases and V 5 bases, and 10 bases lay outside the gene matches. CDR3 region: CASSLTSGGDLNTGELFF. The DNA of the CDR3 is TGTGCCAGCAGCCTTACTAGCGGGGGCGACCTAAACACCGGGGAGCTGTTTTTT.

This clone occurred a few times. This chain links TRBV6-1 with TRBJ2-2; TRBD1 matches 7 bases. V was pared by 5 bases and J by 5 bases, with 5 bases of the junction left unmatched. CDR3 length equals 14 residues. Germline V gene data show CDR1 as MNHNS and CDR2 as SASEGT. In DNA, the CDR3 is TGTGCCAGCAGTAGACAGGGTGGGACCGGGGAGCTGTTTTTT. Its translation is CASSRQGGTGELFF.

This chain uses TRBV10-3 with TRBJ2-5, with D perhaps matching TRBD1 (5 bases). CDR3 length equals 13 residues. In germline, CDR1 is ENHRY, CDR2 SYGVKD. Trimming took off 6 bases at V and 2 bases at J, with 10 bases between the two ends. This chain's CDR3 is CAIRKDIQETQYF. CDR3 DNA sequence: TGTGCCATCAGGAAGGACATACAAGAGACCCAGTACTTC.

The rearrangement uses TRBV30 and TRBJ1-2; 9 nucleotides match TRBD1. Germline V gene lookup returns CDR1 GTSNPN and CDR2 SVGIG (reference sequence). Losses at the gene ends were 5 bases for V and 5 bases for J; bases not matched to a gene: 3. This CDR3 spans 12 amino acids. The CDR3 protein is CAWGTGRYGYTF. CDR3 nucleotides: TGTGCCTGGGGGACAGGGAGGTATGGCTACACCTTC.

In this sample, this clone turned up a few times. The chain uses TRBV6-6 and TRBJ1-2; possible D gene TRBD1, 6 bases. Trimming removed 0 bases from V and 7 bases from J, with 15 bases in between. CDR1 is MNHNY, CDR2 SVGAGI, per germline (reference sequence). CDR3 length: 15 residues. As DNA, the CDR3 is TGTGCCAGCAGTTACTCGAGTTCTACAGGGACTGGCTACACCTTC. Residues: CASSYSSSTGTGYTF.